The entry that follows covers one T cell receptor beta chain sequence. Its target antigen remains unknown. No base qualities exist here, and no much larger clone lies one base off it. The data were taken from a study of blood T cell repertoires in COVID-19 (dated by TCRdb to 2019 to 2021). For the study in its entirety: The collaborator samples originated in the United States, Italy and Spain and spanned the acute and convalescent phases of COVID-19. The samples were drawn from the first 160 participants of the ongoing ImmuneRACE study and from 1,254 subjects provided by 6 global collaborators. A de-identified subject ID, COVID-19 status, age in years and sex were almost always included in the sample metadata. Where available, HLA class I and class II types were taken from metadata supplied by the sample provider and were not determined by assay-based typing. The prospective study material was composed of cDNA or gDNA derived from T cells, B-cell-depleted T cells, or PBMCs. Deeply sampled blood TCRbeta repertoires from subjects exposed to, actively infected with, or recovered from COVID-19 were included in the dataset. A freely available public database, intended as a resource for researchers studying the immune response to SARS-CoV-2, is where the repertoires were released. The paper's findings and limits, for the study overall: The quantity of clinical and demographic metadata differed by source and by participant and was supplied without curation.

TCRbeta CDR3 regions were amplified from genomic DNA by means of the immunoSEQ Assay, a bias-controlled multiplex PCR. On the authors' methods: The number of nucleated cells in each sample was estimated from the amplification of reference gene primers within the assay. Sequence reads were collapsed and filtered to measure the absolute abundance of every unique TCRbeta CDR3 rearrangement. For each sample, productive Simpson clonality was calculated as the square root of Simpson's diversity index across productive rearrangements. TCRdb holds this immuneACCESS table with in-frame rearrangements only. Some clones are missing; in checked studies, unresolved V genes explain under half, and the rest has no known cause. That table gives V, J and clone size, and the DNA gave D and trimming. This sample comprises about 100,000 clones, under 90% of them detected only once. Around 13% of the sample goes to the ten largest clones.

The germline V gene gives CDR1 as KGHSH and CDR2 as LQKENI. The CDR3 measures 14 amino acids from cysteine to phenylalanine. Of the read, only the CDR3 DNA is kept; its 42 bases are in frame from base 1. The V and J ends are trimmed by 5 bases and 1 base, leaving 8 bases between them. Collaborating institutions collected whole blood in K2EDTA tubes following their own protocols. For TCRbeta analysis, collaborator samples were shipped as frozen whole blood, as isolated PBMCs, or as DNA extracted from either sample type. The sequencing sample was made of peripheral blood. The sequence joins TRBV18 to TRBJ2-2, with TRBD1 as a weak D call on 5 bases. This sequence originates from a human donor in a cohort sampled during active COVID-19. The bases are TGTGCCAGCTCATCTGACAGGAACACCGGGGAGCTGTTTTTT. It encodes CASSSDRNTGELFF.